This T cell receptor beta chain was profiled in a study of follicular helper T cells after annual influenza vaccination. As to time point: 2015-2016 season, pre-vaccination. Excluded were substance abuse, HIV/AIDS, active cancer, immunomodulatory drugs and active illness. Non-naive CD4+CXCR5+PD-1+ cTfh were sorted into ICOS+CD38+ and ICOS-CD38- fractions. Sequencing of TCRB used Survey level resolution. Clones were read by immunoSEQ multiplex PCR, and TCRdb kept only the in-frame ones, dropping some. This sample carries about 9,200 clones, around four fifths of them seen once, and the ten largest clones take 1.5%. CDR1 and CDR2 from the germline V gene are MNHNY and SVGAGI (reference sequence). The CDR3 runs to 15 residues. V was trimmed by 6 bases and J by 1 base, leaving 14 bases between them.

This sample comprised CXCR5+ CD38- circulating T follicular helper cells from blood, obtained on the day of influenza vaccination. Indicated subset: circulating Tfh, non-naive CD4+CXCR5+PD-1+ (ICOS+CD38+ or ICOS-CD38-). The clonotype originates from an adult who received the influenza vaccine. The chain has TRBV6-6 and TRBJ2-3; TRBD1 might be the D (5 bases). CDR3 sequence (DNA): TGTGCCAGCAGAAGACAGACACAGGGCACAGATACGCAGTATTTT. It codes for CASRRQTQGTDTQYF.